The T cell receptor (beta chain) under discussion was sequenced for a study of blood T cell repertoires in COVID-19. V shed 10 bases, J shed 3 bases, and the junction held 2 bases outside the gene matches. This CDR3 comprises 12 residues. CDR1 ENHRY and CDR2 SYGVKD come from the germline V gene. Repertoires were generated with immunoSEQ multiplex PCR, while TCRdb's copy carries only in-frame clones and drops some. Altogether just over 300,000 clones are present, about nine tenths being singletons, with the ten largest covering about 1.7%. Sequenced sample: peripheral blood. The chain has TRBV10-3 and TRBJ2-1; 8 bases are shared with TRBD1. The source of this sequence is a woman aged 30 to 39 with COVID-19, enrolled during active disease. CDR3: CATGTGYNEQFF. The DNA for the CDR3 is TGTGCCACCGGGACAGGCTACAATGAGCAGTTCTTC.